These T cell receptor beta chains were read from a single sample in a study of blood T cells in healthy people across ages. MiXCR, applied by TCRdb to the 5' RACE reads, yields one record per CDR3 protein. In the table there are around 710,000 distinct CDR3 sequences, roughly 47% of which are singletons. Specimen: blood. The receptors stem from a woman aged 60 to 75 in good health. Each CDR3 is given with its conserved first and last residue. A D gene is named only where the DNA matches it firmly. The listing skips clone size in some rows; elsewhere it reads once, few, many or a size class.

clone_size | cdr3_length | j_call | v_call | d_call | cdr3_aa | cdr3_nt
few | 15 | TRBJ2-1 | TRBV20-1 | TRBD2 | CSARPRGGGYNEQFF | TGCAGTGCTAGGCCGCGGGGGGGCGGTTACAATGAGCAGTTCTTC
once | 15 | TRBJ2-7 | TRBV11-2 | - | CASSLVARDPYEQYF | TGTGCCAGCAGCTTAGTGGCGCGGGATCCCTACGAGCAGTACTTC
few | 16 | TRBJ2-7 | TRBV3-1 | TRBD2 | CASSHLLAGGGSEQYF | TGTGCCAGCAGCCACCTACTAGCGGGAGGGGGCTCCGAGCAGTACTTC
few | 14 | TRBJ1-2 | TRBV28 | TRBD1 | CASSYGTGGYGYTF | TGTGCCAGCAGTTATGGGACAGGGGGTTATGGCTACACCTTC
once | 13 | TRBJ1-3 | TRBV29-1 | - | CSVEAALRNTIYF | TGCAGCGTTGAAGCGGCACTTAGAAACACCATATATTTT
few | 15 | TRBJ1-4 | TRBV4-3 | - | CASSQVFGRNEKLFF | TGCGCCAGCAGCCAAGTATTCGGACGTAATGAAAAACTGTTTTTT
- | 15 | TRBJ1-1 | TRBV6-5 | - | CASSHGGNMNTEAFF | TGTGCCAGCAGTCACGGGGGAAACATGAACACTGAAGCTTTCTTT
once | 13 | TRBJ2-2 | TRBV6-5 | - | CASNLMGVGELFF | TGTGCCAGCAACCTAATGGGTGTCGGGGAGCTGTTTTTT
- | 14 | TRBJ1-1 | TRBV20-1 | - | CSAAPRILNTEAFF | TGCAGTGCAGCCCCCCGTATACTGAACACTGAAGCTTTCTTT
few | 14 | TRBJ1-2 | TRBV2 | - | CASSETFLTIGYTF | TGTGCCAGCAGTGAAACGTTTCTAACTATTGGCTACACCTTC
few | 12 | TRBJ2-5 | TRBV29-1 | - | CSAGDNQETQYF | TGCAGCGCTGGGGACAACCAAGAGACCCAGTACTTC
- | 17 | TRBJ2-7 | TRBV5-1 | TRBD2 | CASSLISRTSGSYEQYF | TGCGCCAGCAGCTTGATTTCCCGGACTAGCGGGTCCTACGAGCAGTACTTC
few | 15 | TRBJ2-7 | TRBV7-9 | TRBD1 | CVGVGEGQGAYEQYF | TGTGTTGGAGTTGGGGAAGGACAGGGGGCGTACGAGCAGTACTTC
- | 18 | TRBJ2-3 | TRBV5-1 | TRBD2 | CASSLGLAGGLRTDTQYF | TGCGCCAGCAGCTTAGGACTAGCGGGGGGGCTTCGCACAGATACGCAGTATTTT
- | 14 | TRBJ1-5 | TRBV29-1 | TRBD1 | CSVLTGYSNQPQHF | TGCAGCGTGTTGACAGGGTATAGCAATCAGCCCCAGCATTTT
- | 16 | TRBJ2-1 | TRBV5-1 | TRBD2 | CVSSLGGTSSYNEQFF | TGCGTCAGCAGCTTGGGGGGGACGAGCTCCTACAATGAGCAGTTCTTC
many | 12 | TRBJ2-1 | TRBV29-1 | - | CSVEWLVNEQFF | TGCAGCGTTGAATGGCTAGTCAATGAGCAGTTCTTC
- | 13 | TRBJ2-1 | TRBV5-1 | - | CASSLVLGGEQFF | TGCGCCAGCAGCTTGGTTTTAGGTGGTGAGCAGTTCTTC
- | 16 | TRBJ2-7 | TRBV7-2 | TRBD2 | CASSLGSSGLSYEQYF | TGTGCCAGCAGCTTAGGGTCGTCGGGACTAAGCTACGAGCAGTACTTC
- | 16 | TRBJ2-5 | TRBV7-2 | - | CASSLRVQGGRETQYF | TGTGCCAGCAGCTTAAGAGTACAGGGTGGTAGAGAGACCCAGTACTTC
once | 13 | TRBJ1-1 | TRBV10-3 | - | CASRPMGNTEAFF | TGTGCCAGCAGACCCATGGGGAACACTGAAGCTTTCTTT
- | 14 | TRBJ2-7 | TRBV10-3 | - | CAISESTVSYEQYF | TGTGCCATCAGTGAGTCGACAGTTTCCTACGAGCAGTACTTC
once | 15 | TRBJ2-2 | TRBV12-3/TRBV12-4 | TRBD2 | CASNRLAGGSGELFF | TGTGCCAGCAATCGACTAGCGGGGGGTTCCGGGGAGCTGTTTTTT
few | 17 | TRBJ2-3 | TRBV15 | TRBD2 | CATSRGTSGGRTDTQYF | TGTGCCACCAGCAGAGGGACTAGCGGGGGGCGGACAGATACGCAGTATTTT
- | 19 | TRBJ2-7 | TRBV4-3 | TRBD2 | CASSQGTGTSGRQFYEQYF | TGCGCCAGCAGCCAAGGGACCGGGACTAGCGGGAGGCAATTCTACGAGCAGTACTTC
many | 13 | TRBJ2-1 | TRBV12-5 | TRBD1 | CASRQGASNEQFF | TGTGCTAGTCGTCAGGGGGCAAGTAATGAGCAGTTCTTC
few | 14 | TRBJ2-1 | TRBV5-8 | - | CASSLGLRNNEQFF | TGTGCCAGCAGCTTGGGACTCAGAAACAATGAGCAGTTCTTC
- | 11 | TRBJ2-7 | TRBV6-5 | - | CASRNMETRYF | TGTGCCAGCAGGAACATGGAGACCCGGTACTTC
once | 12 | TRBJ2-5 | TRBV20-1 | - | CSARFSYNEQYF | TGCAGTGCTAGATTCTCCTACAATGAGCAGTACTTC
- | 11 | TRBJ2-7 | TRBV10-3 | TRBD1 | CAIGQGNERYF | TGTGCCATCGGACAGGGGAACGAGCGGTACTTC
few | 13 | TRBJ2-1 | TRBV30 | TRBD1 | CAWRRQGANEQFF | TGTGCCTGGAGGAGACAGGGGGCGAATGAGCAGTTCTTC
- | 13 | TRBJ1-2 | TRBV28 | TRBD1 | CACSSGQGGGYTF | TGTGCCTGCAGTTCCGGACAGGGTGGTGGCTACACCTTC
- | 15 | TRBJ2-3 | TRBV27 | - | CASSLSRWGTDTQYF | TGTGCCAGCAGTTTATCCAGGTGGGGCACAGATACGCAGTATTTT
few | 16 | TRBJ2-1 | TRBV7-7 | TRBD1 | CASSFLQGSPYNEQFF | TGTGCTAGCAGCTTCCTACAGGGGTCCCCCTACAATGAGCAGTTCTTC
- | 15 | TRBJ1-2 | TRBV6-2/TRBV6-3 | - | CASSYSMRDRGGYTF | TGTGCCAGCAGTTACTCGATGAGGGACCGGGGAGGCTACACCTTC
- | 15 | TRBJ2-1 | TRBV6-6 | TRBD2 | CASSYSTSGGYEQFF | TGTGCCAGCAGTTACTCGACTAGCGGGGGGTATGAGCAGTTCTTC
- | 14 | TRBJ1-1 | TRBV20-1 | TRBD1 | CSASTGAWGTEAFF | TGCAGTGCTTCCACAGGGGCTTGGGGCACTGAAGCTTTCTTT
- | 15 | TRBJ1-1 | TRBV3-1 | - | CASSQDLGTGRLTFF | TGTGCCAGCAGCCAAGATCTTGGGACGGGTCGGTTGACTTTCTTT
- | 14 | TRBJ2-4 | TRBV6-2/TRBV6-3 | TRBD2 | CASSYAGLDNIQYF | TGTGCCAGCAGTTACGCGGGACTAGACAACATTCAGTACTTC
many | 11 | TRBJ2-1 | TRBV5-6 | - | CASSLLNEQFF | TGTGCCAGCAGTCTTCTTAATGAGCAGTTCTTC
- | 16 | TRBJ2-7 | TRBV15 | - | CATSREPGYQDYEQYF | TGTGCCACCAGCAGAGAGCCGGGATATCAAGACTACGAGCAGTACTTC
- | 16 | TRBJ2-7 | TRBV20-1 | TRBD2 | CSASMPSGKQSYEQYF | TGCAGTGCTAGTATGCCTAGCGGGAAACAATCCTACGAGCAGTACTTC
many | 14 | TRBJ2-6 | TRBV20-1 | - | CSAERGSGANVLTF | TGCAGTGCGGAACGGGGGTCTGGGGCCAACGTCCTGACTTTC
- | 16 | TRBJ1-6 | TRBV20-1 | - | CSARDHRLRYNSPLHF | TGCAGTGCTAGAGATCACAGGTTACGCTATAATTCACCCCTCCACTTT
few | 15 | TRBJ1-2 | TRBV9 | - | CASRRSWGNNYGYTF | TGTGCCAGCAGACGGTCGTGGGGTAATAACTATGGCTACACCTTC
few | 15 | TRBJ1-6 | TRBV9 | - | CASSVQTGANSPLHF | TGTGCCAGCAGCGTACAGACAGGCGCCAATTCACCCCTCCACTTT
few | 15 | TRBJ2-7 | TRBV7-9 | TRBD1 | CASSLARDRGYEQYF | TGTGCCAGCAGCTTAGCCCGGGACAGGGGCTACGAGCAGTACTTC
- | 13 | TRBJ2-5 | TRBV5-1 | - | CVSSSEGPETQYF | TGCGTCAGCAGCTCGGAGGGTCCAGAGACCCAGTACTTC